Sequencing of this T cell receptor beta chain was carried out in a study of OX40 agonist ivuxolimab in advanced cancers. Study-wide context: Patients were treated with ivuxolimab, an agonistic anti-OX40 (CD134) antibody. A history of anti-PD-1, anti-PD-L1 or anti-CTLA-4 therapy was acceptable, and 40% had some.

This CDR3 has 13 amino acids. The germline CDR1 and CDR2 sequences are SGHAT and FQNNGV. Trimming left V 5 bases short and J 6 bases short, with 13 bases between. The data were produced by immunoSEQ multiplex PCR, yet TCRdb's version contains in-frame clones alone and is incomplete. Among 75,000 to 100,000 clones, around 89% were seen once, and the ten largest hold 9% to 10%. J is TRBJ1-1 and V is TRBV11-2; D is perhaps TRBD1 (5 bases). Specimen: CD4+ or CD8+ T cells sorted from blood, collected in a trial of the OX40 agonist ivuxolimab. The receptor was derived from an adult with an advanced solid tumor such as melanoma, head and neck, liver or kidney cancer. In DNA, the CDR3 is TGTGCCAGCAGCCAGGGAAGAGACGCTGAAGCTTTCTTT. Amino acids: CASSQGRDAEAFF.